The 24 T cell receptor beta chains given below trace back to one sample, sequenced in a study of beta chain features in type 1 diabetes. General study results and limits: Type 1 diabetes patients showed a moderate but significant shortening of TCRB CDR3s in all four CD4+ subsets.

Isolated RNA was reverse transcribed in full, so expressed TCRB transcripts were sequenced. Sequenced by immunoSEQ multiplex PCR; TCRdb stores in-frame clones only, minus some. The sample lists roughly 350,000 clones, around 10% occurring once. The antigens of these receptors remain unknown. The source material was central memory CD4+ T cells from blood. The origin of the receptors is a man aged 30 to 45 with type 1 diabetes.

V gene TRBV9 combines with J gene TRBJ2-7; D gene ambiguous. The germline gives CDR1 SGDLS, CDR2 YYNGEE. The CDR3 length is 14 residues. With 1 base removed from V and 1 base from J, the gap between germline ends came to 9 bases. The CDR3, as DNA: TGTGCCAGCAGCGTACTTCCAAGTTCCTACGAGCAGTACTTC. Translating gives CASSVLPSSYEQYF.

This clone was seen a handful of times. The chain recombines TRBV6-6 with TRBJ2-7, with 9 bases fitting TRBD1. Per germline, CDR1 MNHNY and CDR2 SVGAGI (reference sequence). This CDR3 has 14 residues. The trim removed 6 bases at V and 2 bases at J, leaving 5 bases unmatched. CDR3 protein: CASRDTGGPYEQYF. In DNA, the CDR3 is TGTGCCAGCAGGGATACAGGGGGCCCCTACGAGCAGTACTTC.

This clone was observed at least ten times. The chain combines TRBV7-2 with TRBJ2-3; no reliable D call. Trimming cost V 1 base and J 1 base, with 9 bases left between them. The CDR3 extends over 15 amino acids. Germline assignment: CDR1 SGHTA and CDR2 FQGNSA. The CDR3 nucleotides read TGTGCCAGCAGCTTAGATTTCGGACGCACAGATACGCAGTATTTT. This codes for CASSLDFGRTDTQYF.

This clone was counted only a few times. The genes are TRBV28 and TRBJ2-7, with 9 nucleotides matching TRBD1. V shed 7 bases and J 2 bases; nucleotides not matched to a gene: 12. Germline lookup yields CDR1 MDHEN and CDR2 SYDVKM. The CDR3 has 16 amino acids. The CDR3 region is CASTTTGTGTPYEQYF. CDR3 nucleotides: TGTGCCAGCACCACAACCGGGACAGGGACCCCCTACGAGCAGTACTTC.

This clone showed up just once. The chain is built from TRBV28 and TRBJ1-1, with 7 bases fitting TRBD1. The ends lost 2 bases at V and 3 bases at J; junction bases unmatched: 9. The CDR3 length is 16 residues. CDR1 is MDHEN, CDR2 SYDVKM, per germline. The CDR3 protein is CASSLGGGGSYTEAFF. CDR3 in DNA: TGTGCCAGCAGTTTAGGAGGGGGCGGAAGTTACACTGAAGCTTTCTTT.

V is TRBV2 and J is TRBJ1-5; TRBD1 aligns across 7 bases. The CDR3 extends over 15 amino acids. Germline loops: CDR1 SNHLY, CDR2 FYNNEI. With 6 bases clipped from V and 2 bases from J, the junction kept 7 bases outside the gene matches. In DNA form, the CDR3 reads TGTGCCAGCAGGACCAACAGGGGTGGCAATCAGCCCCAGCATTTT. Protein product: CASRTNRGGNQPQHF.

The rearrangement joins TRBV6-1 to TRBJ2-1, with D perhaps TRBD1 (6 bases). The CDR3 covers 13 residues. The V gene lost 6 bases and the J gene lost 4 bases, with 10 bases spanning the gap. CDR1 is MNHNS and CDR2 is SASEGT in the germline V gene. CDR3 nucleotides: TGTGCCAGCAGAAAACAGGGATACAATGAGCAGTTCTTC. Encoded protein: CASRKQGYNEQFF.

V gene TRBV30 combines with J gene TRBJ2-5; no firm D call. V dropped 2 bases and J dropped 5 bases, with 3 bases sitting between them. This CDR3 has 10 amino acids. The V gene's germline CDR1 is GTSNPN and CDR2 SVGIG (reference sequence). The CDR3 sequence: CAWSRETQYF. The CDR3 DNA is TGTGCCTGGAGTCGGGAGACCCAGTACTTC. Drawing the rest from reference TRBV30 and TRBJ2-5, the complete variable domain is SQTIHQWPATLVQPVGSPLSLECTVEGTSNPNLYWYRQAAGRGLQLLFYSVGIGQISSEVPQNLSASRPQDRQFILSSKKLLLSDSGFYLCAWSRETQYFGPGTRLLVL.

This chain uses TRBV30 with TRBJ2-3, with no clear D. The CDR3 has 16 residues. The V gene lost 2 bases and the J gene lost 9 bases, with 24 bases spanning the gap. CDR1 and CDR2 from the germline V gene are GTSNPN and SVGIG (reference sequence). CDR3 loop: CAWSLKSGPALWTQYF. CDR3 coding DNA: TGTGCCTGGAGTCTAAAATCCGGGCCCGCCTTGTGGACGCAGTATTTT.

This clone was counted a few times. This chain uses TRBV7-2 with TRBJ2-7, with 10 bases lining up with TRBD2. This CDR3 comprises 19 residues. The V segment lost 2 bases and the J segment 0 bases; nucleotides outside the gene matches: 13. CDR1 and CDR2 from the germline V gene are SGHTA and FQGNSA. CDR3 amino acids: CASSLRYSGRRLNSYEQYF. CDR3 nucleotide sequence: TGTGCCAGCAGCTTACGGTATAGCGGGAGGAGACTAAACTCCTACGAGCAGTACTTC.

This sequence joins TRBV28 and TRBJ2-1; 8 nucleotides line up with TRBD1. This CDR3 contains 14 residues. After removal of 7 bases from V and 9 bases from J, the junction contained 11 bases not matched to a gene. Per the germline V gene, CDR1 is MDHEN and CDR2 is SYDVKM. CDR3 sequence: CASTDGQGKGEQFF. CDR3 nucleotides: TGTGCCAGCACCGACGGACAGGGAAAAGGTGAGCAGTTCTTC.

This clone was picked up a small number of times. The rearrangement uses TRBV15 and TRBJ2-4; a weak D match, TRBD2 (5 bases). The CDR3 length is 16 residues. Germline lookup yields CDR1 LNHNV and CDR2 YYDKDF (reference sequence). Deletions cut 1 base from V and 1 base from J, with 11 bases between. DNA for the CDR3: TGTGCCACCAGCAGAGCCCGGGATGGGGCCAAAAACATTCAGTACTTC. It encodes CATSRARDGAKNIQYF.

This clone was seen a few times. The chain couples TRBV6-6 to TRBJ2-2; D assignment may be TRBD1 or TRBD2 (5 bases each). In germline, CDR1 is MNHNY, CDR2 SVGAGI (reference sequence). V was pared by 6 bases and J by 5 bases, with 13 bases between. This CDR3 has 14 residues. The CDR3: CASSRGEATGELFF. The CDR3 bases are TGTGCCAGCAGCCGAGGGGAAGCGACCGGGGAGCTGTTTTTT.

The chain joins TRBV11-3 to TRBJ2-7, with D possibly being TRBD1 (6 bases). This CDR3 is 13 amino acids long. Trimming left V 1 base short and J 7 bases short, with 11 bases between. The germline V gene encodes CDR1 SGHNT and CDR2 YENEEA. CDR3 coding DNA: TGTGCCAGCAGCTTAGGGGGGCAGAGGGAGCAGTACTTC. This sequence encodes CASSLGGQREQYF.

The CDR3 DNA is TGCGCCAGCGGGGGACAGGGAGCTAACTATGGCTACACCTTC. It codes for CASGGQGANYGYTF. The chain uses TRBV5-1 and TRBJ1-2; TRBD1 matches 9 bases. The V and J ends lost 7 bases and 0 bases, in that order; junction bases with no gene match: 4. Germline V gene data show CDR1 as SGHRS and CDR2 as YFSETQ. The CDR3 sequence is 14 residues long.

This clone was picked up a small number of times. This chain uses TRBV14 with TRBJ1-2; tentative D call: TRBD1 (5 bases). The CDR3 loop spans 13 amino acids. V was clipped by 4 bases and J by 6 bases, with 12 bases between them. From germline, CDR1 is SGHDN and CDR2 FVKESK. CDR3 bases: TGTGCCAGCAGCCGACTCCGGGACGATGGCTACACCTTC. Residues: CASSRLRDDGYTF. The variable domain in full, completed from reference TRBV14 and TRBJ1-2, reads EAGVTQFPSHSVIEKGQTVTLRCDPISGHDNLYWYRRVMGKEIKFLLHFVKESKQDESGMPNNRFLAERTGGTYSTLKVQPAELEDSGVYFCASSRLRDDGYTFGSGTRLTVV.

This clone has ten or more counts. The gene calls are TRBV18 and TRBJ2-5; 7 bases agree with TRBD1. CDR3 length: 13 residues. V lost 4 bases and J lost 3; bases outside the gene matches: 2. The germline CDR1 and CDR2 sequences are KGHSH and LQKENI. The DNA of the CDR3 is TGTGCCAGCTCACTTGGGACAGAAGAGACCCAGTACTTC. It is translated as CASSLGTEETQYF.

The V and J genes are TRBV28 and TRBJ2-7; 8 positions match TRBD2. In germline, CDR1 is MDHEN, CDR2 SYDVKM. This CDR3 comprises 16 residues. V shed 6 bases and J 1 base; nucleotides not matched to a gene: 11. CDR3 in amino acids: CASSLAVIAGSYEQYF. The CDR3 DNA reads TGTGCCAGCAGCTTAGCGGTGATAGCGGGGTCCTACGAGCAGTACTTC.

This clone was seen many times. The rearrangement uses TRBV4-3 and TRBJ2-7; D not certain. Trimming shortened V by 0 bases and J by 1 base, and 10 bases separated the two germline ends. From germline, CDR1 is LGHNA and CDR2 YSLEER. This CDR3 region has 15 residues. CDR3 coding DNA: TGCGCCAGCAGCCAAGATTCCGAAGGATCCTACGAGCAGTACTTC. Translating gives CASSQDSEGSYEQYF.

This clone appeared many times. The rearrangement links TRBV10-3 to TRBJ1-1; D might be TRBD1 (5 bases). Germline CDR1 ENHRY, CDR2 SYGVKD. This CDR3 has 14 amino acids. V dropped 6 bases and J dropped 1 base, with 12 bases sitting between them. For the CDR3, the DNA is TGTGCCATCAGCTTATCGACAGCGAACACTGAAGCTTTCTTT. Encoded protein: CAISLSTANTEAFF.

The V call is TRBV29-1, the J call TRBJ2-7; TRBD2 might be the D (7 bases). The CDR3 length is 15 residues. Germline loops: CDR1 SQVTM, CDR2 ANQGSEA. V gave up 7 bases and J gave up 3 bases, with 22 bases separating them. The CDR3 loop reads CSAGGGGNRIYEQYF. CDR3 in DNA: TGCAGCGCTGGAGGGGGGGGAAACAGGATCTACGAGCAGTACTTC.

The chain combines TRBV10-3 with TRBJ2-7; a weak D match, TRBD2 (6 bases). The ends were cut back, 6 bases at V and 2 bases at J, with 14 bases in the middle. Germline-derived CDR1 and CDR2 are ENHRY and SYGVKD. The CDR3 runs to 14 residues. CDR3 nucleotide sequence: TGTGCCATCAGGGGAAGCGGGCCCACCTACGAGCAGTACTTC. This codes for CAIRGSGPTYEQYF.

The chain carries TRBV30 and TRBJ1-5; D uncertain. CDR3 size: 16 residues. Trimming removed 0 bases from V and 3 bases from J, with 15 bases in between. The germline CDR1 and CDR2 sequences are GTSNPN and SVGIG (reference sequence). The CDR3 nucleotides read TGTGCCTGGAGTGTGCGCTCCTCGGCCCCCAATCAGCCCCAGCATTTT. It yields the protein CAWSVRSSAPNQPQHF. Together with reference TRBV30 and TRBJ1-5, the CDR3 gives the full variable domain: SQTIHQWPATLVQPVGSPLSLECTVEGTSNPNLYWYRQAAGRGLQLLFYSVGIGQISSEVPQNLSASRPQDRQFILSSKKLLLSDSGFYLCAWSVRSSAPNQPQHFGDGTRLSIL.

CDR3 sequence: CASGRQGGYEQYF. The CDR3 nucleotides are TGTGCCAGCGGCAGACAGGGGGGCTACGAGCAGTACTTC. The gene calls are TRBV6-6 and TRBJ2-7, with 9 bases lining up with TRBD1. With 8 bases clipped from V and 3 bases from J, the junction kept 5 bases outside the gene matches. Germline-derived CDR1 and CDR2 are MNHNY and SVGAGI (reference sequence). The CDR3 has 13 residues.